Shown below are 25 T cell receptor beta chains from a single sample sequenced in a study of technical replicates of blood from a few donors. Produced via immunoSEQ multiplex PCR; TCRdb's table is partial and in-frame only. The repertoire holds more than 80,000 clones, 96% seen once, with around 0.31% in the top ten. Input material: T cells isolated from PBMCs. Every receptor here comes from a human donor in good health.

This clone was counted a single time. V and J are TRBV30 and TRBJ2-7; perhaps TRBD1 as D (5 bases). Per the germline V gene, CDR1 is GTSNPN and CDR2 is SVGIG (reference sequence). V shed 0 bases and J shed 2 bases, with 5 bases lying between them. This CDR3 is built from 12 residues. The CDR3 coding sequence is TGTGCCTGGAGTGTACAGGCCTACGAGCAGTACTTC. As protein: CAWSVQAYEQYF.

This clone showed up just once. Here the CDR3 reads CAWSPTAGVVGELFF. The CDR3 DNA reads as TGTGCCTGGAGTCCCACAGCGGGAGTGGTCGGGGAGCTGTTTTTT. The rearrangement uses TRBV30 and TRBJ2-2; 8 nucleotides agree with TRBD2. Trimming at V came to 2 bases and at J to 7 bases, leaving 9 bases not matched to a gene. The germline V gene encodes CDR1 GTSNPN and CDR2 SVGIG (reference sequence). This CDR3 is built from 15 residues.

The chain links TRBV12-1 to TRBJ1-2; the table calls TRBD1, which could not be checked here. TRBV12-1 is tagged as a pseudogene. This CDR3 spans 16 amino acids. The CDR3 sequence: CASREGQGRGCHGYTF. DNA of the CDR3: TGTGCCAGCAGAGAGGGACAGGGGAGGGGATGTCATGGCTACACCTTC.

V is TRBV27 and J is TRBJ1-4; unclear D gene. Trimming removed 3 bases at V and 3 bases at J, with 11 bases between. The CDR3 has 15 residues. Germline V lookup: CDR1 MNHEY, CDR2 SMNVEV (reference sequence). CDR3 sequence reads: CASSFGLLSNEKLFF. The DNA of the CDR3 is TGTGCCAGCAGTTTCGGTCTCTTATCTAATGAAAAACTGTTTTTT.

The V and J genes are TRBV19 and TRBJ2-7, with D unresolved. The CDR3 has 13 residues. V lost 6 bases, J lost 3 bases, and 12 bases lay in between. The germline gives CDR1 LNHDA, CDR2 SQIVND (reference sequence). CDR3 loop: CASSPPGDYEQYF. The CDR3 coding sequence is TGTGCCAGTAGCCCCCCCGGAGACTACGAGCAGTACTTC.

The V gene is TRBV28, the J gene TRBJ2-2; 7 positions match TRBD1. CDR1 MDHEN and CDR2 SYDVKM come from the germline V gene. CDR3 length: 14 residues. V gave up 7 bases and J gave up 5 bases; unmatched junction bases: 7. The CDR3 reads CASILDRATGELFF. The CDR3 region has the DNA TGTGCCAGCATCTTAGACAGGGCGACCGGGGAGCTGTTTTTT.

The DNA for the CDR3 is TGTGCCAGTAGTACAGAGGGGGGGCCGCTCAATCAGCCCCAGCATTTT. This codes for CASSTEGGPLNQPQHF. The V gene is TRBV19, the J gene TRBJ1-5; D perhaps matches TRBD1 (6 bases). The ends were cut back, 4 bases at V and 3 bases at J, with 16 bases in the middle. This CDR3 has 16 residues. Germline lookup yields CDR1 LNHDA and CDR2 SQIVND (reference sequence).

V is TRBV7-2 and J is TRBJ2-5; TRBD1 agrees at 9 bases. The junction had 10 bases not matched to a gene; V was cut back by 9 bases and J by 5 bases. This CDR3 contains 14 residues. Germline values: CDR1 SGHTA, CDR2 FQGNSA. The CDR3 reads CASSTGGAGETQYF. The CDR3 nucleotides read TGTGCCAGTTCCACAGGGGGCGCCGGGGAGACCCAGTACTTC.

The rearrangement uses TRBV5-1 and TRBJ2-2; D unresolved. The CDR3 is 16 amino acids. Trimming removed 0 bases at V and 0 bases at J, with 9 bases between. Germline V gives CDR1 SGHRS, CDR2 YFSETQ. DNA for the CDR3: TGCGCCAGCAGCTTGGTAGCTGCTTCGAACACCGGGGAGCTGTTTTTT. As protein: CASSLVAASNTGELFF.

The chain employs TRBV27 and TRBJ2-7; no reliable D call. The CDR3 totals 13 residues. Between the trimmed V and J ends, which lost 7 bases and 0 bases, there was a span of 10 bases. CDR1 MNHEY and CDR2 SMNVEV come from the germline V gene (reference sequence). CDR3 bases: TGTGCCAGCATGGCCGCAAACTCCTACGAGCAGTACTTC. It translates to CASMAANSYEQYF.

This chain joins TRBV19 and TRBJ2-5, with a tentative D call TRBD1 (6 bases). This CDR3 is 14 amino acids long. The V end was cut by 6 bases, the J end by 2 bases, with 13 bases between. Germline assignment: CDR1 LNHDA and CDR2 SQIVND (reference sequence). CDR3 coding DNA: TGTGCCAGTAGACCAGGAAGGGGGCAAGAGACCCAGTACTTC. Translation: CASRPGRGQETQYF.

The J gene is TRBJ1-1, the V gene TRBV25-1, with TRBD1 matching 7 bases. CDR1 and CDR2 (germline): MGHDK, SYGVNS. The length of the CDR3 is 16 residues. J was trimmed by 6 bases and V by 9 bases; bases with no gene match: 19. In DNA, the CDR3 is TGTGCCAGTCGGATAGGGGACAGCCAGGGCGTCGCTGAAGCTTTCTTT. Translating gives CASRIGDSQGVAEAFF. Full variable domain (missing parts from reference TRBV25-1 and TRBJ1-1): EADIYQTPRYLVIGTGKKITLECSQTMGHDKMYWYQQDPGMELHLIHYSYGVNSTEKGDLSSESTVSRIRTEHFPLTLESARPSHTSQYLCASRIGDSQGVAEAFFGQGTRLTVV.

The chain carries TRBV28 and TRBJ1-5; a weak D match, TRBD1 (5 bases). The CDR3 is 13 amino acids. V lost 3 bases to trimming and J lost 6 bases, with 9 bases between them. CDR1 and CDR2 from the germline V gene are MDHEN and SYDVKM. The CDR3 reads CASSLGEGQPQHF. The CDR3 DNA sequence: TGTGCCAGCAGTTTGGGGGAGGGTCAGCCCCAGCATTTT.

The J gene is TRBJ2-7, the V gene TRBV6-4; 11 bases match TRBD2. Trimming took 3 bases from V and 3 from J; bases not matched to a gene: 4. The CDR3 loop spans 15 amino acids. The germline V gene encodes CDR1 MRHNA and CDR2 SNTAGT. DNA of the CDR3: TGTGCCAGCAGTGAGTGGGGGACTAGCGGCTACGAGCAGTACTTC. Protein product: CASSEWGTSGYEQYF.

This chain uses TRBV30 with TRBJ2-7; 7 positions agree with TRBD2. With 4 bases clipped from V and 6 bases from J, the junction kept 6 bases outside the gene matches. The CDR3 totals 12 residues. Germline CDR1 and CDR2: GTSNPN and SVGIG (reference sequence). The CDR3 nucleotides read TGTGCCTGGAAAAGCGGGGAGGGCGAGCAGTACTTC. Translation gives CAWKSGEGEQYF.

This clone was observed once. The rearrangement uses TRBV11-3 and TRBJ1-5; D may be TRBD1 (6 bases). Germline CDR1 SGHNT, CDR2 YENEEA. The CDR3 sequence is 19 residues long. V lost 1 base and J lost 0, with 19 bases in between. The CDR3 coding sequence is TGTGCCAGCAGCTTAGTAGACCCCAGGACAGTTAATAGCAATCAGCCCCAGCATTTT. It encodes CASSLVDPRTVNSNQPQHF.

This chain joins TRBV6-5 and TRBJ2-1, with unresolved D. CDR1 is MNHEY and CDR2 is SVGAGI in the germline V gene. This CDR3 region has 13 residues. Trimming stripped 6 bases from V and 15 bases from J, with 21 bases between. The CDR3 sequence: CASRLSPEQRMFF. The CDR3 nucleotides read TGTGCCAGCAGATTAAGCCCAGAGCAGAGGATGTTCTTC.

The chain couples TRBV30 to TRBJ2-7, with D perhaps matching TRBD2 (6 bases). The CDR3 loop spans 14 amino acids. Trimming cost V 4 bases and J 3 bases, with 16 bases left between them. Germline lookup yields CDR1 GTSNPN and CDR2 SVGIG (reference sequence). The CDR3 DNA is TGTGCCTGGACTAACGGGGGAACTCTCTACGAGCAGTACTTC. As protein: CAWTNGGTLYEQYF.

In DNA, the CDR3 is TGTGCCAGCACCCTTACCGGGGGGGAGGGCCTCTACGAGCAGTACTTC. Translation: CASTLTGGEGLYEQYF. V and J are TRBV2 and TRBJ2-7; 8 nucleotides align to TRBD2. Trimming removed 7 bases from V and 3 bases from J; junction bases left unmatched: 14. CDR3 size: 16 residues. Germline lookup yields CDR1 SNHLY and CDR2 FYNNEI.

The CDR3 loop is CASSDSGTDNQPQHF. The CDR3 DNA reads TGTGCCAGCAGTGATTCCGGGACAGATAATCAGCCCCAGCATTTT. The chain links TRBV2 to TRBJ1-5; 7 nucleotides align to TRBD1. Trimming took 3 bases from V and 4 from J; bases not matched to a gene: 6. The CDR3 consists of 15 residues. Per the germline V gene, CDR1 is SNHLY and CDR2 is FYNNEI.

On this clone itself: Sequence at one end of the junction differs from germline and may be a read error. This chain joins TRBV7-2 and TRBJ2-7; 7 positions match TRBD1. Germline values: CDR1 SGHTA, CDR2 FQGNSA. CDR3 length: 13 amino acids. CDR3 sequence reads: CASSVRDSYKQYF. The CDR3 bases are TGTGCCAGCAGCGTCCGGGACAGCTACAAGCAGTACTTC.

The chain links TRBV5-1 to TRBJ2-2; 8 bases are shared with TRBD1. The germline gives CDR1 SGHRS, CDR2 YFSETQ. This CDR3 region has 15 residues. The V segment lost 8 bases and the J segment 6 bases; nucleotides outside the gene matches: 12. This chain's CDR3 is CASSKYTGGAGELFF. DNA of the CDR3: TGCGCCAGTTCGAAATATACAGGGGGAGCCGGGGAGCTGTTTTTT.

This rearrangement joins TRBV7-2 to TRBJ1-5, with D unresolved. The length of the CDR3 is 12 residues. Trimming stripped 3 bases from V and 4 bases from J, with 4 bases between. Germline values: CDR1 SGHTA, CDR2 FQGNSA. For the CDR3, the DNA is TGTGCCAGCAGCTTCCAGAATCAGCCCCAGCATTTT. Its protein product is CASSFQNQPQHF. The complete variable domain, with remaining parts taken from reference TRBV7-2 and TRBJ1-5, reads GAGVSQSPSNKVTEKGKDVELRCDPISGHTALYWYRQSLGQGLEFLIYFQGNSAPDKSGLPSDRFSAERTGGSVSTLTIQRTQQEDSAVYLCASSFQNQPQHFGDGTRLSIL.

The chain couples TRBV2 to TRBJ2-2, with D perhaps matching TRBD2 (5 bases). CDR1 SNHLY and CDR2 FYNNEI come from the germline V gene. V was clipped by 6 bases and J by 7 bases, with 9 bases between them. The CDR3 covers 12 residues. In DNA form, the CDR3 reads TGTGCCAGCAGACTAGACGACGGGGAGCTGTTTTTT. Residues: CASRLDDGELFF.

The chain combines TRBV29-1 with TRBJ2-7, with D unresolved. The germline gives CDR1 SQVTM, CDR2 ANQGSEA. CDR3 length equals 11 residues. Trimming cost V 1 base and J 4 bases, with 5 bases left between them. CDR3: CSVEGEYEQYF. The CDR3 nucleotides read TGCAGCGTTGAAGGCGAATACGAGCAGTACTTC.